These T cell receptor beta chains were read from a single sample in a study of shared clonotypes between healthy human individuals. Generated by immunoSEQ multiplex PCR, the TCRdb table keeps only in-frame clones and is missing some. The sample shows about 2,100,000 clones, roughly 91% of them seen only once. Sequenced: naive CD8+ T cells from PBMCs. The receptors stem from a man aged 18 to 30 in good health. Some clones in this sample may be carry-over from other donors' samples. Both conserved end residues are part of each CDR3. The D gene is left open where the match is weak. The size field is filled for only some rows; it gives once, few, many or a size class.

TRBV27	-	TRBJ2-3	-	TGTGCCAGCAGTCTCGACAGTCCCCTTTTGGGCACAGATACGCAGTATTTT	CASSLDSPLLGTDTQYF
TRBV9	-	TRBJ2-3	once	TGTGCCAGCAGCCCCGGGGGAAGACGGGACACAGATACGCAGTATTTT	CASSPGGRRDTDTQYF
TRBV28	TRBD1	TRBJ1-5	-	TGTGCCAGCAGTTTTAGACAGGGTGGTCAGCCCCAGCATTTT	CASSFRQGGQPQHF
TRBV6-6	-	TRBJ2-7	-	TGTGCCAGCAGTTACTCGAGCAGTTCCTACGAGCAGTACTTC	CASSYSSSSYEQYF
TRBV19	TRBD1	TRBJ1-2	-	TGTGCCACAAGTCCACGGACAGGGGGCGGCTACACCTTC	CATSPRTGGGYTF
TRBV5-4	TRBD1	TRBJ2-1	-	TGTGCCAGCAGCTTGGACAGGGGGTATGATGAGCAGTTCTTC	CASSLDRGYDEQFF
TRBV11-2	TRBD2	TRBJ2-7	-	TGTGCCAGCAGCTTTCTGAGGACTAGCGCTAGCTACGAGCAGTACTTC	CASSFLRTSASYEQYF
TRBV2	-	TRBJ1-2	-	TGTGCCAGTCACCCGGAGGAGAACTTGTGGGGGTATGGCTACACCTTC	CASHPEENLWGYGYTF
TRBV7-9	-	TRBJ1-1	-	TGTGCCAGCAGCTTAGCTGGGTGGACTGAAGCTTTCTTT	CASSLAGWTEAFF
TRBV4-1	TRBD2	TRBJ2-7	-	TGCGCCAGCAGCCACCTTAGCGGGAGGGCTTGGGAGCAGTACTTC	CASSHLSGRAWEQYF
TRBV13	-	TRBJ2-4	-	TGTGCCAGCAGCTTAGTGGGGAGCCAGGAAAACATTCAGTACTTC	CASSLVGSQENIQYF
TRBV5-8	TRBD1	TRBJ2-7	-	TGTGCCAGCAGACGGCTCAGGGGACAGGGGGCGGGAGAGCAGTACTTC	CASRRLRGQGAGEQYF
TRBV10-3	TRBD1	TRBJ1-2	-	TGTGCCATCAATCCGGGACAGGCTGATTATGGCTACACCTTC	CAINPGQADYGYTF
TRBV6-1	TRBD2	TRBJ2-7	-	TGTGCCAGCAGTGACGGGACTAGCGGGATTTACGAGCAGTACTTC	CASSDGTSGIYEQYF
TRBV9	TRBD1	TRBJ2-1	-	TGTGCCAGCAGCCCGGGGACAGGATACAATGAGCAGTTCTTC	CASSPGTGYNEQFF
TRBV7-2	TRBD1	TRBJ2-7	-	TGTGCCAGCAGCTTCCGGACAGGGAAAAGCTCCTACGAGCAGTACTTC	CASSFRTGKSSYEQYF
TRBV5-8	-	TRBJ1-5	-	TGTGCCAGCAGCTTTACCGGGGATCAGCCCCAGCATTTT	CASSFTGDQPQHF
TRBV7-2	-	TRBJ1-2	-	TGTGCCAGCAGCTTAGGCAGGGGCGAAAAGATTACCGGACTCTATGGCTACACCTTC	CASSLGRGEKITGLYGYTF
TRBV2	-	TRBJ2-4	-	TGTGCCAGCAGTGTACGAGGGCGGCTAGCCAAAAACATTCAGTACTTC	CASSVRGRLAKNIQYF
TRBV7-8	-	TRBJ2-1	-	TGTGCCAGCAGCTTAGACCATAGCTCCTACAATGAGCAGTTCTTC	CASSLDHSSYNEQFF
TRBV11-2	-	TRBJ1-1	-	TGTGCCAGCAGCCACCGGGACCAGGGCATGAACACTGAAGCTTTCTTT	CASSHRDQGMNTEAFF
TRBV7-8	TRBD2	TRBJ2-4	-	TGTGCCAGCAGCATGGGACTAGCGAGGGTAGCCAAAAACATTCAGTACTTC	CASSMGLARVAKNIQYF
TRBV19	-	TRBJ2-2	-	TGTGCCAGTACCAACACCGGGGAGCTGTTTTTT	CASTNTGELFF
TRBV29-1	TRBD1	TRBJ1-1	-	TGCAGCGCCCGAGATCTTAAGGGACAGGGGCACACTGAAGCTTTCTTT	CSARDLKGQGHTEAFF
TRBV5-4	-	TRBJ1-2	-	TGTGCCAGCAGCTCCATAAGGGAGACCTATGGCTACACCTTC	CASSSIRETYGYTF
TRBV27	-	TRBJ1-1	-	TGTGCCAGCAGTTCCGGGTCTAGGTTAGGCACTGAAGCTTTCTTT	CASSSGSRLGTEAFF
TRBV28	-	TRBJ1-2	-	TGTGCCAGCAGTTTATTGACCATTCCTAACTATGGCTACACCTTC	CASSLLTIPNYGYTF
TRBV14	-	TRBJ2-1	-	TGTGCCAGCAGCCTGCGGGCCCTGTCCTATGAGCAGTTCTTC	CASSLRALSYEQFF